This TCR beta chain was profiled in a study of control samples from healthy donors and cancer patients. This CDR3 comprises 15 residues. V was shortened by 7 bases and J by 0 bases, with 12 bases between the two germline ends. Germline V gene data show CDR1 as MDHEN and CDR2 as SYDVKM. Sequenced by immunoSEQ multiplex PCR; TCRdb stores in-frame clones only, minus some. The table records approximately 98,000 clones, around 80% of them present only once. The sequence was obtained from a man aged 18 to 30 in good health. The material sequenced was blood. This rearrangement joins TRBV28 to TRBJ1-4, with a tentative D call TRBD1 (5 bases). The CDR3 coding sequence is TGTGCCAGCACCGGGGCACATTCAACTAATGAAAAACTGTTTTTT. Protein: CASTGAHSTNEKLFF. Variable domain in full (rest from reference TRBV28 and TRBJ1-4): DVKVTQSSRYLVKRTGEKVFLECVQDMDHENMFWYRQDPGLGLRLIYFSYDVKMKEKGDIPEGYSVSREKKERFSLILESASTNQTSMYLCASTGAHSTNEKLFFGSGTQLSVL.